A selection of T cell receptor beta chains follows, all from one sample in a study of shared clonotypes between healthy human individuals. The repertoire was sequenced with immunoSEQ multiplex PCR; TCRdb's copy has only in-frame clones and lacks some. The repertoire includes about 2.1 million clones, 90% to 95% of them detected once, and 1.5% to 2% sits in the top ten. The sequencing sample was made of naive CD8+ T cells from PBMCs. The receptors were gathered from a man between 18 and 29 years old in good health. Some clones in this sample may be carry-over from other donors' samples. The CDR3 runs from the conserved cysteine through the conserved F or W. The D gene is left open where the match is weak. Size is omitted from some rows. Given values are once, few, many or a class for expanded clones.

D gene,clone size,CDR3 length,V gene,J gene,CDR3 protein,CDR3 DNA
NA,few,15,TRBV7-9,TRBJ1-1,CASSNGGSENTEAFF,TGTGCCAGCAGTAATGGAGGGTCCGAGAACACTGAAGCTTTCTTT
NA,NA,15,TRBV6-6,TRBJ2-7,CASPEGRGVPYEQYF,TGTGCCAGCCCAGAAGGGCGGGGAGTACCCTACGAGCAGTACTTC
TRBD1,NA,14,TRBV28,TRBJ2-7,CASSEGTVGYEQYF,TGTGCCAGCAGCGAGGGGACAGTGGGCTACGAGCAGTACTTC
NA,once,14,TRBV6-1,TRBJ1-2,CASSVRTVIRGYTF,TGTGCCAGCAGTGTTCGGACAGTCATCAGGGGCTACACCTTC
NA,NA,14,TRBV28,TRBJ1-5,CASSPPPGHQPQHF,TGTGCCAGCAGTCCTCCCCCAGGGCATCAGCCCCAGCATTTT
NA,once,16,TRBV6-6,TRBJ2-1,CASSPVGPRGYNEQFF,TGTGCCAGCAGTCCAGTGGGTCCCCGAGGGTACAATGAGCAGTTCTTC
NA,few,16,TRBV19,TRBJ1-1,CASAIGVGRRNTEAFF,TGTGCCAGTGCGATCGGTGTTGGGCGAAGGAACACTGAAGCTTTCTTT
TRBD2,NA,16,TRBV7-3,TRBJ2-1,CASSLIGGASYNEQFF,TGTGCCAGCAGCCTCATCGGGGGGGCCTCCTACAATGAGCAGTTCTTC
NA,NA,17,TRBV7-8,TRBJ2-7,CASSLNFGTGRVHEQYF,TGTGCCAGCAGCTTAAATTTCGGAACAGGGAGAGTCCACGAGCAGTACTTC
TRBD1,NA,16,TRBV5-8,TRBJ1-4,CASSRTGDLTNEKLFF,TGTGCCAGCAGCCGGACAGGGGATCTGACTAATGAAAAACTGTTTTTT
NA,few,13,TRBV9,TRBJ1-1,CASSLRLNTEAFF,TGTGCCAGCAGCCTCCGGCTGAACACTGAAGCTTTCTTT
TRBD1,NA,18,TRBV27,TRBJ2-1,CASSTRDRFKGAYNEQFF,TGTGCCAGCAGTACCCGGGACAGATTCAAAGGGGCATACAATGAGCAGTTCTTC
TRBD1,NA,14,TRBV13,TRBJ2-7,CASSSGQVTYEQYF,TGTGCCAGCAGCTCCGGACAGGTAACCTACGAGCAGTACTTC
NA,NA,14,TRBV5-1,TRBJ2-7,CASSSPGLTDEQYF,TGCGCCAGCAGCTCCCCGGGTTTAACGGACGAGCAGTACTTC
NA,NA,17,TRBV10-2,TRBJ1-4,CASSESTLGGFNEKLFF,TGCGCCAGCAGTGAGTCGACTCTGGGAGGGTTTAATGAAAAACTGTTTTTT
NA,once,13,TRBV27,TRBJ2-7,CASSAGFSYEQYF,TGTGCCAGCAGCGCAGGGTTCTCCTACGAGCAGTACTTC
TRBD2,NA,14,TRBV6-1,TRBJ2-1,CASNPISGSYEQFF,TGTGCCAGCAACCCAATTAGCGGGAGCTATGAGCAGTTCTTC
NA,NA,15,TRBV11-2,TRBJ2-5,CASSSNRDRKETQYF,TGTGCCAGCAGCTCGAACCGAGACAGAAAAGAGACCCAGTACTTC
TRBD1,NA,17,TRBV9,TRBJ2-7,CASSPSASGTGLVEQYF,TGTGCCAGCAGCCCCAGCGCCTCCGGGACAGGGCTCGTCGAGCAGTACTTC
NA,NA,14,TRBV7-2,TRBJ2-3,CASSLVGGADTQYF,TGTGCCAGCAGCTTAGTCGGGGGTGCAGATACGCAGTATTTT
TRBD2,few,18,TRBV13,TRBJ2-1,CASSLGGSGPSGDNEQFF,TGTGCCAGCAGCTTAGGGGGGTCGGGCCCTAGCGGAGACAATGAGCAGTTCTTC
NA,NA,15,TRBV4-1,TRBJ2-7,CASSQGTLPSYEQYF,TGCGCCAGCAGCCAGGGGACCTTGCCCTCCTACGAGCAGTACTTC
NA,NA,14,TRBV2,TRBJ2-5,CASSEVGAEETQYF,TGTGCCAGCAGTGAAGTGGGGGCTGAAGAGACCCAGTACTTC
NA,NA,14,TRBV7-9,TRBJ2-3,CASSDRGVADTQYF,TGTGCCAGCAGCGACCGGGGAGTTGCCGATACGCAGTATTTT
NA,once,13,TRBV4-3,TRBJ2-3,CASSQPPTDTQYF,TGCGCCAGCAGCCAACCTCCCACAGATACGCAGTATTTT
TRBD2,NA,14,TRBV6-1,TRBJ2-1,CASTGLAGYNEQFF,TGTGCCAGCACCGGACTAGCGGGGTACAATGAGCAGTTCTTC
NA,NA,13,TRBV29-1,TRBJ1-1,CSVVGGEYTEAFF,TGCAGCGTTGTGGGGGGCGAGTACACTGAAGCTTTCTTT
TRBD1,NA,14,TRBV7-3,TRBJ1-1,CASSLDRTNTEAFF,TGTGCCAGCAGCTTGGACAGGACAAACACTGAAGCTTTCTTT
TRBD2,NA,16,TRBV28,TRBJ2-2,CASSTRTSGNTGELFF,TGTGCCAGCAGCACCCGGACTAGCGGGAACACCGGGGAGCTGTTTTTT
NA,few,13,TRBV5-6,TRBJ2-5,CASSRGRQETQYF,TGTGCCAGCAGTCGCGGGCGCCAAGAGACCCAGTACTTC
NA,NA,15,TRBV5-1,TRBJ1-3,CASSLDRVPGNTIYF,TGCGCCAGCAGCTTGGACAGGGTGCCTGGAAACACCATATATTTT
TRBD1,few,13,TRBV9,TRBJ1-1,CASSVSGTAEAFF,TGTGCCAGCAGCGTGTCCGGGACAGCTGAAGCTTTCTTT
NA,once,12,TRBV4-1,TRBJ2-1,CASSQQGNEQFF,TGCGCCAGCAGCCAACAGGGGAATGAGCAGTTCTTC
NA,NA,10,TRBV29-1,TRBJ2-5,CSVRSETQYF,TGCAGCGTTAGGTCGGAGACCCAGTACTTC
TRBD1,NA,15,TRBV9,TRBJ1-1,CASSPRQGLNTEAFF,TGTGCCAGCAGCCCACGACAGGGCCTAAACACTGAAGCTTTCTTT
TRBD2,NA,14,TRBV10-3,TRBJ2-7,CAISVAGGSDEQYF,TGTGCCATCAGTGTAGCGGGAGGTTCGGACGAGCAGTACTTC
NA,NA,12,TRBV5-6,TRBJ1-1,CASSALGTEAFF,TGTGCCAGCAGCGCTCTGGGCACTGAAGCTTTCTTT
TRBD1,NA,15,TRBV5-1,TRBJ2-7,CASSYAGTGADGQYF,TGCGCCAGCAGCTACGCCGGGACAGGGGCCGATGGGCAGTACTTC
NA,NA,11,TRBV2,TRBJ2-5,CASRIQETQYF,TGTGCCAGCAGGATCCAAGAGACCCAGTACTTC
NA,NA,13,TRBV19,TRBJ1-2,CASRSQGDYGYTF,TGTGCCAGCCGTTCGCAGGGAGACTATGGCTACACCTTC
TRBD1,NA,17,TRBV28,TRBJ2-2,CASTPVVDRDISGELFF,TGTGCCAGCACCCCCGTAGTGGACAGGGATATCAGCGGGGAGCTGTTTTTT
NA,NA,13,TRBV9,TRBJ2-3,CASSVVGTDTQYF,TGTGCCAGCAGCGTAGTGGGCACAGATACGCAGTATTTT
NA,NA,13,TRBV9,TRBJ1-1,CASSVAGRTEAFF,TGTGCCAGCAGCGTAGCCGGGAGGACTGAAGCTTTCTTT
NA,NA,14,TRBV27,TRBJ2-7,CASSFAGHNYEQYF,TGTGCCAGCAGTTTCGCGGGACACAACTACGAGCAGTACTTC
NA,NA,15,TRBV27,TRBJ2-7,CATQQTGRAPYEQYF,TGTGCCACCCAACAAACAGGGCGGGCTCCTTACGAGCAGTACTTC
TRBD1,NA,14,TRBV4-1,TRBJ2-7,CASSQEDRGYEQYF,TGCGCCAGCAGCCAAGAAGACAGGGGCTACGAGCAGTACTTC